A selection of T cell receptor beta chains follows, all from one sample in a study of T cells after yellow fever vaccination. TCRdb called the 5' RACE reads again in MiXCR, with one record for every CDR3 protein. The profile shows 450,000 to 650,000 distinct CDR3 sequences, 20% to 25% of them singletons. Sequenced material: PBMCs, taken roughly 20 days after the first yellow fever vaccination. The source is a man between 18 and 35 years old who received the YFV17D yellow fever vaccine. CDR3s leave out the opening cysteine and the closing phenylalanine or tryptophan.

>TRBV7-3|TRBJ2-2
ASSATGGEGGELF
>TRBV20-1|TRBJ1-4
SASRGGNEKLF
>TRBV7-8|TRBJ2-1
ASSPLVGAYNEQF
>TRBV4-1|TRBJ2-7
ASSLTAGAGEQY
>TRBV9|TRBJ2-5
ASSVGGLAYETQY
>TRBV7-2|TRBJ2-5
ASRFYREWETQY
>TRBV3-1|TRBJ2-1
ASSRLAGGVSYNEQF
>TRBV10-2|TRBJ2-6
ASSVRTSGAISGANVLT
>TRBV7-8|TRBJ1-2
ASSLGVQGGYT
>TRBV5-6|TRBJ2-3
ASSYSPGLAGTDTQY
>TRBV2|TRBJ2-5
ASSASGKKTQY
>TRBV5-5|TRBJ1-6
ASSLSQDPQGSPLH
>TRBV19|TRBJ1-1
ARGSRRTEAF